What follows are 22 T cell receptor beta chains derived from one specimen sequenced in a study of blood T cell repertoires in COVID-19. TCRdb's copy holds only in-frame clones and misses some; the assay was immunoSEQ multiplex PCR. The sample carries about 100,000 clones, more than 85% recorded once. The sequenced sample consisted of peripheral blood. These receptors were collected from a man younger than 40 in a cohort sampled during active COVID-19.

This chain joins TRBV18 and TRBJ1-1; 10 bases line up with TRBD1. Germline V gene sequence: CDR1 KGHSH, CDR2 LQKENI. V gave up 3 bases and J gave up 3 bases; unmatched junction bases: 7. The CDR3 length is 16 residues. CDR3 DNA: TGTGCCAGCTCACCGGGGACGGACAGGGGGTACACTGAAGCTTTCTTT. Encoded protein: CASSPGTDRGYTEAFF.

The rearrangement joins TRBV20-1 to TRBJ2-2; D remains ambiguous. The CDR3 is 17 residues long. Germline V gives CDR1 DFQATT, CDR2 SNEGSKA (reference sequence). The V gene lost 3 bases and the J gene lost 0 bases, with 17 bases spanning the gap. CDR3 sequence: CSASSPPGDTNTGELFF. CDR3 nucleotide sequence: TGCAGTGCTAGTTCCCCCCCTGGAGATACGAACACCGGGGAGCTGTTTTTT.

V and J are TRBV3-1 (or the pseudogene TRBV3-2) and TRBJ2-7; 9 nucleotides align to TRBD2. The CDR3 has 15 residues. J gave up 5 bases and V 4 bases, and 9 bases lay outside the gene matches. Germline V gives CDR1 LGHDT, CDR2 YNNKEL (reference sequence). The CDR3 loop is CASSPGSGGFNEQYF. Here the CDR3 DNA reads TGTGCCAGCAGCCCCGGCAGCGGGGGGTTCAACGAGCAGTACTTC.

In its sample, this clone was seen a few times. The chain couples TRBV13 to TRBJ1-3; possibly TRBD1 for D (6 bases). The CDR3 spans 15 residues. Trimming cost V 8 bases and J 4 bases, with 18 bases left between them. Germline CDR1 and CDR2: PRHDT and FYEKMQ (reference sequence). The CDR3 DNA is TGTGCCAGCCTTCGACGGTCAGGGGTAGGAAACACCATATATTTT. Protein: CASLRRSGVGNTIYF. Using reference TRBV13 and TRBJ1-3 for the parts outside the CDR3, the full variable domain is AAGVIQSPRHLIKEKRETATLKCYPIPRHDTVYWYQQGPGQDPQFLISFYEKMQSDKGSIPDRFSAQQFSDYHSELNMSSLELGDSALYFCASLRRSGVGNTIYFGEGSWLTVV.

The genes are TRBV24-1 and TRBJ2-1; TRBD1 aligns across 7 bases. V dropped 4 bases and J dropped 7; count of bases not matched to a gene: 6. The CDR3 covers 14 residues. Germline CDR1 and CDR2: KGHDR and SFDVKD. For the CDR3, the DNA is TGTGCCACCAGTGAGCCCAGACAGGGTAATGAGCAGTTCTTC. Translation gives CATSEPRQGNEQFF.

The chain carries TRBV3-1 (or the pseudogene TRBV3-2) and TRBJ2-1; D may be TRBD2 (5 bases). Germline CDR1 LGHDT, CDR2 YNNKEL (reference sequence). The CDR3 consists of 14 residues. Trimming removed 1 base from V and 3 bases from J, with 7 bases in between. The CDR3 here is CASSQGGDYNEQFF. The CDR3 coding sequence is TGTGCCAGCAGCCAAGGGGGAGACTACAATGAGCAGTTCTTC.

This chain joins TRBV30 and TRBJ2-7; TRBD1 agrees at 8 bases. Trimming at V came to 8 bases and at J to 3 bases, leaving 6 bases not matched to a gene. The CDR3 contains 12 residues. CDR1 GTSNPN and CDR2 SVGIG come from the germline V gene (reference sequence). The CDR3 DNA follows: TGTGCCGGCGGACAGGGTGTCTACGAGCAGTACTTC. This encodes CAGGQGVYEQYF.

The CDR3 loop reads CASSVLSSGGRHSEQFF. CDR3 DNA: TGCGCCAGCAGTGTCCTGAGTTCCGGGGGTAGGCATAGTGAGCAGTTCTTC. The chain uses TRBV10-2 and TRBJ2-1, with a weak D call TRBD2 (6 bases). CDR1 is WSHSY, CDR2 SAAADI, per germline. This CDR3 region has 17 residues. V lost 4 bases to trimming and J lost 9 bases, with 25 bases between them.

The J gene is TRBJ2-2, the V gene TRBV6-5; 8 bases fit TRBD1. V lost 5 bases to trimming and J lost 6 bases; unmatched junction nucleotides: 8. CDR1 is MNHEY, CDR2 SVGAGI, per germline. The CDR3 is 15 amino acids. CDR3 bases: TGTGCCAGCAGTCTCGGACAGGGCGGGTCCGGGGAGCTGTTTTTT. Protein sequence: CASSLGQGGSGELFF.

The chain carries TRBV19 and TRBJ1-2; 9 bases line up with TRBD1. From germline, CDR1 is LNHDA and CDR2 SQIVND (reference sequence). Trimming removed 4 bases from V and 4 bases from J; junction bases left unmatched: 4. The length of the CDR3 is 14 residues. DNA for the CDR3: TGTGCCAGTAGTAGGGACAGGGCGGGCTATGGCTACACCTTC. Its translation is CASSRDRAGYGYTF.

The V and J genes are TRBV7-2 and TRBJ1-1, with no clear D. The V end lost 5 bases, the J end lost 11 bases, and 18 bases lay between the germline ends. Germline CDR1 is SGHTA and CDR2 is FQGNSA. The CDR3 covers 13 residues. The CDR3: CASSAYNPFGAFF. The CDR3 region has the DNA TGTGCCAGCAGCGCATACAATCCATTCGGGGCTTTCTTT. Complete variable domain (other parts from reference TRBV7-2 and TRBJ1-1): GAGVSQSPSNKVTEKGKDVELRCDPISGHTALYWYRQSLGQGLEFLIYFQGNSAPDKSGLPSDRFSAERTGGSVSTLTIQRTQQEDSAVYLCASSAYNPFGAFFGQGTRLTVV.

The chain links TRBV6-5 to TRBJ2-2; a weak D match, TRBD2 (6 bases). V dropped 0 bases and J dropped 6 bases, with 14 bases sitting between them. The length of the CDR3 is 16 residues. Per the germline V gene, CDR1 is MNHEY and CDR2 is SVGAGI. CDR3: CASSYSIGGSPGELFF. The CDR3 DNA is TGTGCCAGCAGTTACTCGATCGGGGGTTCCCCCGGGGAGCTGTTTTTT.

The CDR3 region is CASHRGPSETQYF. The DNA for the CDR3 is TGTGCCAGCCACAGGGGACCTTCGGAGACCCAGTACTTC. The chain carries TRBV27 and TRBJ2-5; 7 nucleotides match TRBD1. The germline V gene encodes CDR1 MNHEY and CDR2 SMNVEV (reference sequence). This CDR3 spans 13 amino acids. With V trimmed by 8 bases and J by 5 bases, 8 bases remained unmatched.

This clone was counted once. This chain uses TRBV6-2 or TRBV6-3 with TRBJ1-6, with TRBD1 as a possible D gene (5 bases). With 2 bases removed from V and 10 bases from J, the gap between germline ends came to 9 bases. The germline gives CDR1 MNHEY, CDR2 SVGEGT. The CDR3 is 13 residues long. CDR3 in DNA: TGTGCCAGCAGTTACGATCAGGGATCACCCCTCCACTTT. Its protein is CASSYDQGSPLHF.

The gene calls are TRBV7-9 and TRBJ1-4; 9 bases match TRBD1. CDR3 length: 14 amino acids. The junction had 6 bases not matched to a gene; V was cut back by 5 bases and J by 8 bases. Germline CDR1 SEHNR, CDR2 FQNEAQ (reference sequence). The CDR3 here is CASSPRTGEEKLFF. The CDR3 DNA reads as TGTGCCAGCAGCCCACGGACAGGGGAAGAAAAACTGTTTTTT.

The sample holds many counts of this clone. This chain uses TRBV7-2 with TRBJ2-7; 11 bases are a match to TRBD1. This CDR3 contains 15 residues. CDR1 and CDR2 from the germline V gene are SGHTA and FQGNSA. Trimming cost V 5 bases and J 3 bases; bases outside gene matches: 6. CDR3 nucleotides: TGTGCCAGCAGCCCCGGGACAGGGGGACGCTACGAGCAGTACTTC. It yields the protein CASSPGTGGRYEQYF.

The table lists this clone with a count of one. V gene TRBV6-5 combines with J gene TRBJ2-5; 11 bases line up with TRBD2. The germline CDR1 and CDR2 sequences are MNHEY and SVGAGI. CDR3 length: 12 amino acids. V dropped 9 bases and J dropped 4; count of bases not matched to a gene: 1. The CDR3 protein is CASTSGGETQYF. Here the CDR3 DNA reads TGTGCCAGTACTAGCGGGGGAGAGACCCAGTACTTC.

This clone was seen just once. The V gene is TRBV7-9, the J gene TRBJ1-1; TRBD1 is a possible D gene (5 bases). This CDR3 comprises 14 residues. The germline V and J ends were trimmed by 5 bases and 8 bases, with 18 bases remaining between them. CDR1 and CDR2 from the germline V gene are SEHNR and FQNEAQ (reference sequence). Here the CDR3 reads CASSRQLGGAEAFF. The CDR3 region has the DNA TGTGCCAGCAGCCGTCAACTGGGGGGTGCCGAAGCTTTCTTT.

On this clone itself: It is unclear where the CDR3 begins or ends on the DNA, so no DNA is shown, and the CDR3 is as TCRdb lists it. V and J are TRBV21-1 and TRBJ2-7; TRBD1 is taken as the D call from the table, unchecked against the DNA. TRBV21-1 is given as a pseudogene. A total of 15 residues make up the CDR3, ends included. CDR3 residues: CASSSWAGGTYEQYF.

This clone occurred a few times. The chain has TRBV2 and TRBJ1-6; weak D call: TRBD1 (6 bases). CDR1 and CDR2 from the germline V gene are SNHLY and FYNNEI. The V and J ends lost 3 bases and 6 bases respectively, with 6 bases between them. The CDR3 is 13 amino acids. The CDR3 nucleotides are TGTGCCAGCAGTGACAGGGGTAATTCACCCCTCCACTTT. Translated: CASSDRGNSPLHF.

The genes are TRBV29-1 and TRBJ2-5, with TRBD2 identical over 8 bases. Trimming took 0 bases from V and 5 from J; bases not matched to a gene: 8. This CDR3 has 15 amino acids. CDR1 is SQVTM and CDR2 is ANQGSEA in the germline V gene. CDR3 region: CSVEDLAGGGETQYF. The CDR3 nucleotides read TGCAGCGTTGAAGATCTCGCGGGGGGCGGGGAGACCCAGTACTTC.

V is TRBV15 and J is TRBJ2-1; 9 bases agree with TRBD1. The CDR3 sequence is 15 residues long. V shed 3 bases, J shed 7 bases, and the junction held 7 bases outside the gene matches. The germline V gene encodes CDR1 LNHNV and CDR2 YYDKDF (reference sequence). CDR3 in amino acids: CATSRAGQGRNEQFF. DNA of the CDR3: TGTGCCACCAGCAGGGCGGGACAGGGAAGAAATGAGCAGTTCTTC.